This record covers a single T cell receptor (beta chain). In the original processing: Cell counts per sample came from amplifying reference gene primers. The data were produced by immunoSEQ multiplex PCR, yet TCRdb's version contains in-frame clones alone and is incomplete. Clone size and the V and J calls come from that table; the DNA yielded D and trimming. Of about 140,000 clones in the sample, about 86% were seen once. The V end was cut by 0 bases, the J end by 5 bases, with 28 bases between. CDR1 SGHRS and CDR2 YFSETQ come from the germline V gene. The CDR3 is 20 amino acids. This sample stems from a study of blood T cell repertoires in COVID-19. Study information: Acute and convalescent COVID-19 specimens originated in the United States, Italy and Spain. T cells, B-cell-depleted T cells, or PBMCs provided the cDNA or gDNA that served as material.

The sequence came from a human donor in a cohort sampled during active COVID-19. This chain joins TRBV5-1 and TRBJ2-3; a weak D match, TRBD1 (6 bases). The sample was peripheral blood. CDR3 loop: CASSLAPSRAGAGAKDTQYF. The CDR3 bases are TGCGCCAGCAGCTTGGCACCATCGCGCGCAGGGGCAGGGGCAAAAGATACGCAGTATTTT.